The rows below give T cell receptor beta chains drawn from one sample of a study of T cells in Graves' hyperthyroidism and ophthalmopathy. TCRdb reprocessed the multiplex PCR reads via MiXCR and lists one record per CDR3 protein. The sample holds 490,000 or so distinct CDR3 sequences, around a fifth seen once. Sequenced material: blood. These receptors were taken from a woman in her 70s with Graves' ophthalmopathy. The CDR3 runs from the conserved cysteine through the conserved F or W. The D gene is left open where the match is weak. The size entry is marked missing in some rows and otherwise reads once, few, many or a size class.

DNA | CDR3 | V | D | size | J
TGTGCCAGCAGAAATCTCAGGGGGGACCCCGACTACCCCGGAGGTACGGAAGCTTTCTTT | CASRNLRGDPDYPGGTEAFF | TRBV11-2 | TRBD1 | NA | TRBJ1-1
TGTGCCATCAGTTATGACAGGGAAGCTTTAATTAGCTCCTACGAGCAGTACTTC | CAISYDREALISSYEQYF | TRBV28 | TRBD1 | few | TRBJ2-7
TGCAGTGCCCCCGCTAGCGGGACTCCCGAGCAGTACTTC | CSAPASGTPEQYF | TRBV20-1 | TRBD2 | NA | TRBJ2-7
TGTGCCAGCAGTAAAACCGCCATGAACACTGAAGCTTTCTTT | CASSKTAMNTEAFF | TRBV25-1 | NA | once | TRBJ1-1
TGTGCTAGTGGTTTGGTAACCGTCGGGTTAGGAGATACGCAGTATTTT | CASGLVTVGLGDTQYF | TRBV12-5 | NA | NA | TRBJ2-3
TGTGCCGGCAGCTTATCTGGGGTGGGGACTGAAGCTTTCTTT | CAGSLSGVGTEAFF | TRBV7-9 | NA | NA | TRBJ1-1
TGTGCCAGCAGCGTTGCTCCAGGGATAGGCACTGAAGCTTTCTTT | CASSVAPGIGTEAFF | TRBV7-9 | NA | few | TRBJ1-1
TGTGCCAGCACCTTAGCGGGAGGGAGATATGAGCAGTTCTTC | CASTLAGGRYEQFF | TRBV6-1 | TRBD2 | NA | TRBJ2-1
TGTGCCAGCAGCCTAACACCGGGACTAGCTGTCCACGAGCAGTACTTC | CASSLTPGLAVHEQYF | TRBV3-1 | TRBD2 | few | TRBJ2-7
TGTGCCAGCAGTAGGGACAATTTTATACGAAGGGGCTACACCTTC | CASSRDNFIRRGYTF | TRBV28 | NA | many | TRBJ1-2
TGCGCCAGCAGCAAATGGGACAGGGGTTTACAAGAGACCCAGTACTTC | CASSKWDRGLQETQYF | TRBV4-3 | TRBD1 | few | TRBJ2-5
TGTGCCAGCAGCCCACTCGCTACCTACGAGCAGTACTTC | CASSPLATYEQYF | TRBV7-8 | NA | few | TRBJ2-7
TGCAGTGCTAGACCAAGTCAGGGGGCGGGGGGCTACACCTTC | CSARPSQGAGGYTF | TRBV20-1 | TRBD1 | few | TRBJ1-2
TGTGCCAGCTCGCGGGACAGCCTCTCCTACGAGCAGTACTTC | CASSRDSLSYEQYF | TRBV18 | NA | NA | TRBJ2-7
TGTGCCTGGAGTGTAGCCAGAACTAGCGTCGAGGCCGGGGAGCTGTTTTTT | CAWSVARTSVEAGELFF | TRBV30 | TRBD2 | NA | TRBJ2-2
TGTGCCTGGAGTGTACTTCAGGGGGCCGGGAGGTCACCCCTCCACTTT | CAWSVLQGAGRSPLHF | TRBV30 | TRBD1 | NA | TRBJ1-6
TGTGCCAGCACCATGACAGCCTTGAACACTGAAGCTTTCTTT | CASTMTALNTEAFF | TRBV2 | NA | many | TRBJ1-1
TGTGCCAGCAGAGACACAGGACAGCGTGGCTACACCTTC | CASRDTGQRGYTF | TRBV6-4 | NA | few | TRBJ1-2
TGTGCCAGCAGTTCGGGACTAGCGGGGGAAAACATTCAGTACTTC | CASSSGLAGENIQYF | TRBV12-3/TRBV12-4 | TRBD2 | few | TRBJ2-4
TGTGCCAGCAGATCGTCCGGGACAGTTAGGAAGACCCAGTACTTC | CASRSSGTVRKTQYF | TRBV12-3/TRBV12-4 | TRBD1 | many | TRBJ2-5
TGTGCCAGCAGTTTGGAAGTAGCGGGAGGTCTCACCGGGGAGCTGTTTTTT | CASSLEVAGGLTGELFF | TRBV5-5 | TRBD2 | few | TRBJ2-2
TGTGCCAGCAGTGAAGAGGGATTGCTTCCCTATAATTCACCCCTCCACTTT | CASSEEGLLPYNSPLHF | TRBV6-1 | NA | NA | TRBJ1-6
TGTGCCAGCAGCTTTGGGGGGTCCGGGACCTACGAGCAGTACTTC | CASSFGGSGTYEQYF | TRBV11-2 | NA | many | TRBJ2-7
TGTGCCAGCAGCCAAGAGGGACCTTTCTACGAGCAGTACTTC | CASSQEGPFYEQYF | TRBV3-1 | NA | NA | TRBJ2-7
TGCGCCAGCAGCTTGGACACAGGGACAGGGGGTCGTGAGCAGTTCTTC | CASSLDTGTGGREQFF | TRBV5-1 | TRBD1 | few | TRBJ2-1
TGTGCCAGCAGGGCCAATGGGTGGGTAGGGACCCTTAGGTACGAGCAGTACTTC | CASRANGWVGTLRYEQYF | TRBV28 | NA | many | TRBJ2-7
TGCGCCAGCAGCCCGGGACACCACGATAATTCACCCCTCCACTTT | CASSPGHHDNSPLHF | TRBV4-3 | NA | NA | TRBJ1-6
TGCGCCAGCAGCTTGATGGTAGCGGGAGGCCCCTATGAGCAGTTCTTC | CASSLMVAGGPYEQFF | TRBV5-1 | TRBD2 | NA | TRBJ2-1
TGCGCCAGCAGCTTGGATGGGGTCGTTTACACTGAAGCTTTCTTT | CASSLDGVVYTEAFF | TRBV5-1 | NA | few | TRBJ1-1
TGTGCCAGTAGTAGGGCCCTGGACAGGTCGTACACCGGGGAGCTGTTTTTT | CASSRALDRSYTGELFF | TRBV19 | TRBD1 | few | TRBJ2-2
TGTGCCAGCAGTTTAAAAGCCAGCACCTACGAGCAGTACTTC | CASSLKASTYEQYF | TRBV7-2 | NA | NA | TRBJ2-7
TGCGCCAGCAGCCCAGGGACAGGGCGGGAGACCCAGTACTTC | CASSPGTGRETQYF | TRBV5-1 | TRBD1 | NA | TRBJ2-5
TGCAGTGCTAGCCCGGACAGGGTTGATGAGCAGTTCTTC | CSASPDRVDEQFF | TRBV20-1 | TRBD1 | NA | TRBJ2-1
TGTGCCAGCAGACCACATGACACCGGGGAGCTGTTTTTT | CASRPHDTGELFF | TRBV3-1 | NA | NA | TRBJ2-2
TGTGCCAGTAGTATACCCCTCTCGAGAAGGACAGGGGGCTCTGGGGCCAACGTCCTGACTTTC | CASSIPLSRRTGGSGANVLTF | TRBV19 | TRBD1 | NA | TRBJ2-6
TGTGCCATCAGTGAGAACGGAGACTATGGCTACACCTTC | CAISENGDYGYTF | TRBV10-3 | NA | few | TRBJ1-2
TGTGCCGGCAGTTTCGGCAAAGGGGTTACTGAAGCTTTCTTT | CAGSFGKGVTEAFF | TRBV6-5 | NA | NA | TRBJ1-1
TGCGCCAGCAGCCCGGATAGCGGGAGGGCCTTAGGGCAGTTCTTC | CASSPDSGRALGQFF | TRBV5-1 | TRBD2 | few | TRBJ2-1
TGTGCCAGCAGTTCCGGGGCAGGGGCCTACGAGCAGTACTTC | CASSSGAGAYEQYF | TRBV6-1 | NA | NA | TRBJ2-7
TGCAGTGCTAGCAGGCAGGGCATCAATCAGCCCCAGCATTTT | CSASRQGINQPQHF | TRBV20-1 | NA | many | TRBJ1-5
TGTGCCAGCAGTCCCAGGGCCACCGGGGAGCTGTTTTTT | CASSPRATGELFF | TRBV25-1 | NA | few | TRBJ2-2
TGTGCCAGCAGCCCCCCAGGGGGACGTACTGAAGCTTTCTTT | CASSPPGGRTEAFF | TRBV7-9 | TRBD1 | many | TRBJ1-1
TGTGCCAGCAGCCAAGATGTCGGCGGGAGTTACAATGAGCAGTTCTTC | CASSQDVGGSYNEQFF | TRBV14 | TRBD2 | NA | TRBJ2-1
TGTGCCACCAGTGTGGGGGCCGGGGAGACCCAGTACTTC | CATSVGAGETQYF | TRBV24-1 | NA | NA | TRBJ2-5
TGTGCCAGCAGCCGGACAGGGGCGAACTATGGCTACACCTTC | CASSRTGANYGYTF | TRBV6-1 | TRBD1 | few | TRBJ1-2
TGTGCCAGCAGCTTAGTCGGGGTTCGGGACACCCTGAACACTGAAGCTTTCTTT | CASSLVGVRDTLNTEAFF | TRBV7-2 | NA | many | TRBJ1-1
TGTGCCAGCAGTTCCCCACTAGCGACAGATACGCAGTATTTT | CASSSPLATDTQYF | TRBV6-1 | TRBD2 | few | TRBJ2-3
TGTGCCAGCTCACCAGGACAGGGGCGACTCTATGGCTACACCTTC | CASSPGQGRLYGYTF | TRBV18 | TRBD1 | NA | TRBJ1-2
TGTGCCAGCAGTTACTCGAAACAGGGGACTGAGATCCAGTACTTC | CASSYSKQGTEIQYF | TRBV6-5 | NA | NA | TRBJ2-5